The TCR beta chain described here comes from a study of T cell repertoires in cytomegalovirus infection. As regards this clonotype: The antigen remains undetermined.

Each CDR3 protein gets one entry after TCRdb re-called the reads with MiXCR. Of 110,000 or so distinct CDR3 sequences listed, over 30% are singletons. After removal of 5 bases from V and 5 bases from J, the junction contained 7 bases not matched to a gene. The CDR3 has 15 residues. Looked up from germline, CDR1 is MNHEY and CDR2 is SVGEGT. Source: CD8+ T cells from cultured PBMCs, taken from culture after CMV antigen stimulation. This chain links TRBV6-2 or TRBV6-3 with TRBJ2-5; 11 nucleotides align to TRBD1. The source is a human donor in good health (CMV status not recorded). Some clones in this sample may be carry-over from other donors' samples. DNA for the CDR3: TGTGCCAGCAGTGTACCGGGACAGGGGGACGAGACCCAGTACTTC. Translation gives CASSVPGQGDETQYF.